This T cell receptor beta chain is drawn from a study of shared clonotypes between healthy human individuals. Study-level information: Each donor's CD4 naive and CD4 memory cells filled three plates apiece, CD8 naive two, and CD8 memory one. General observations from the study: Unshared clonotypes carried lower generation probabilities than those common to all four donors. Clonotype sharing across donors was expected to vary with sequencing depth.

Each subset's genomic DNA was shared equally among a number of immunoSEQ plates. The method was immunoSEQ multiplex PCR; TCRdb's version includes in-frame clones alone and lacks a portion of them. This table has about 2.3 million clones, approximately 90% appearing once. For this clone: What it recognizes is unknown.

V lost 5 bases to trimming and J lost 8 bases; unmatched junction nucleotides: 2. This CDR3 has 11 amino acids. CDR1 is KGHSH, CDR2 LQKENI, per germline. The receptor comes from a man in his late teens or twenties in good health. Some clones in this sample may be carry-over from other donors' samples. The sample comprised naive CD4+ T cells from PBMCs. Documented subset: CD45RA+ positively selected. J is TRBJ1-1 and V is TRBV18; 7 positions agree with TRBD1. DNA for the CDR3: TGTGCCAGCTCATCGGACAGGGAAGCTTTCTTT. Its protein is CASSSDREAFF.